These 26 T cell receptor beta chains were all obtained from the same sample, sequenced in a study of CD8 T cells in ankylosing spondylitis. From the 5' RACE reads, TCRdb called clonotypes with MiXCR, one entry per CDR3 protein. The profile covers about 130,000 distinct CDR3 sequences, with roughly 13% appearing a single time and approximately 3.1% taken by the ten largest. The sequenced sample was blood, either unsorted or a sorted T cell fraction (not recorded which). The receptor source for this set is a female donor with ankylosing spondylitis or in good health (not recorded which).

This clonotype occurred a few times. V gene TRBV5-1 combines with J gene TRBJ2-3, with 12 bases fitting TRBD2. V trimming: 5 bases; J trimming: 2 bases; junction bases outside the gene matches: 9. This CDR3 comprises 17 residues. Germline V CDR1 and CDR2: SGHRS, YFSETQ. CDR3 in DNA: TGCGCCAGCAGACGAGGACTAGCGGGAACACTCACAGATACGCAGTATTTT. Protein: CASRRGLAGTLTDTQYF. Combining the CDR3 with reference TRBV5-1 and TRBJ2-3 gives the whole variable domain KAGVTQTPRYLIKTRGQQVTLSCSPISGHRSVSWYQQTPGQGLQFLFEYFSETQRNKGNFPGRFSGRQFSNSRSEMNVSTLELGDSALYLCASRRGLAGTLTDTQYFGPGTRLTVL.

This clonotype was counted only a few times. The V gene is TRBV29-1, the J gene TRBJ2-7, with no clear D. Germline V gives CDR1 SQVTM, CDR2 ANQGSEA. This CDR3 spans 14 amino acids. Trimming shortened V by 6 bases and J by 2 bases, and 17 bases separated the two germline ends. This chain's CDR3 is CSVIDGNRPYEQYF. CDR3 nucleotides: TGCAGCGTGATAGACGGTAACCGCCCCTACGAGCAGTACTTC.

The chain couples TRBV5-1 to TRBJ2-7; a weak D match, TRBD2 (5 bases). V shed 4 bases and J shed 7 bases, with 15 bases lying between them. The germline gives CDR1 SGHRS, CDR2 YFSETQ. CDR3 length: 13 residues. The CDR3 protein is CASSRTRFGEQYF. CDR3 in DNA: TGCGCCAGCAGCCGGACTCGTTTTGGGGAGCAGTACTTC.

The chain employs TRBV7-6 and TRBJ2-5; 10 bases map to TRBD2. Unmatched junction bases numbered 3, after V lost 4 bases and J lost 4 bases. The CDR3 sequence is 14 residues long. The V gene's germline CDR1 is SGHVS and CDR2 FNYEAQ. CDR3 DNA sequence: TGTGCCAGCAGCTCCGGACTAGCGGCAGAGACCCAGTACTTC. Residues: CASSSGLAAETQYF. The full variable domain, with the rest looked up from reference TRBV7-6 and TRBJ2-5, is GAGVSQSPRYKVTKRGQDVALRCDPISGHVSLYWYRQALGQGPEFLTYFNYEAQQDKSGLPNDRFSAERPEGSISTLTIQRTEQRDSAMYRCASSSGLAAETQYFGPGTRLLVL.

This clonotype was picked up many times. This sequence joins TRBV3-1 and TRBJ1-2, with TRBD1 matching over 7 bases. Germline loops: CDR1 LGHDT, CDR2 YNNKEL (reference sequence). V lost 2 bases and J lost 2; bases outside the gene matches: 5. The CDR3 contains 15 residues. The DNA for the CDR3 is TGTGCCAGCAGCCAAAGGGACAGCAAAAACTATGGCTACACCTTC. Amino acid sequence: CASSQRDSKNYGYTF.

This clonotype was observed at least ten times. CDR3 in DNA: TGTGCCAGCAGTTTTGAGAAGAGCACAGATACGCAGTATTTT. It encodes CASSFEKSTDTQYF. The chain carries TRBV12-3 or TRBV12-4 and TRBJ2-3; no clear D. There are 14 residues in the CDR3. Between the trimmed V and J ends, which lost 3 bases and 0 bases, there was a span of 7 bases.

There are a few counts of this clonotype. V and J are TRBV19 and TRBJ1-4, with D uncertain. Trimming left V 5 bases short and J 2 bases short, with 18 bases between. In germline, CDR1 is LNHDA, CDR2 SQIVND (reference sequence). This CDR3 is 17 amino acids long. CDR3 region: CASSFGSSTATNEKLFF. The DNA of the CDR3 is TGTGCCAGTAGTTTCGGCAGTTCAACGGCGACTAATGAAAAACTGTTTTTT. Looking up the rest from reference TRBV19 and TRBJ1-4 gives the full variable domain: DGGITQSPKYLFRKEGQNVTLSCEQNLNHDAMYWYRQDPGQGLRLIYYSQIVNDFQKGDIAEGYSVSREKKESFPLTVTSAQKNPTAFYLCASSFGSSTATNEKLFFGSGTQLSVL.

To note about this clonotype: This sequence may be a read error, since a much larger clone differs from it by one base. The V gene is TRBV12-3 or TRBV12-4, the J gene TRBJ2-5; maybe TRBD2 (5 bases). This CDR3 is built from 18 residues. The chain's CDR3 is CVSSFLGRVRADQETQYF. CDR3 coding DNA: TGTGTCAGCAGTTTCTTGGGTAGGGTGAGGGCGGACCAAGAGACCCAGTACTTC.

The chain recombines TRBV28 with TRBJ2-6, with D unresolved. Germline V CDR1 and CDR2: MDHEN, SYDVKM. There are 18 residues in the CDR3. V dropped 4 bases and J dropped 4 bases, with 20 bases sitting between them. The CDR3: CASSSHDITTTGANVLTF. The DNA for the CDR3 is TGTGCCAGCAGTTCCCACGACATCACCACGACCGGGGCCAACGTCCTGACTTTC.

This clonotype was found a few times. This chain uses TRBV5-1 with TRBJ1-1; 7 bases are a match to TRBD1. V lost 0 bases, J lost 1 base, and 3 bases stayed unmatched. The CDR3 sequence is 15 residues long. Germline-derived CDR1 and CDR2 are SGHRS and YFSETQ. DNA for the CDR3: TGCGCCAGCAGCTTGGCAGGGGGATGGAACACTGAAGCTTTCTTT. Protein sequence: CASSLAGGWNTEAFF.

This clonotype occurred many times. Written as DNA, the CDR3 is TGTGCCAGCTCACCGGGAGCAGGGGCGGGCAATCAGCCCCAGCATTTT. Translating gives CASSPGAGAGNQPQHF. The chain recombines TRBV18 with TRBJ1-5, with a weak D call TRBD1 (6 bases). This CDR3 is 16 amino acids long. Trimming cost V 3 bases and J 2 bases, with 14 bases left between them. The germline CDR1 and CDR2 sequences are KGHSH and LQKENI.

A few counts support this clonotype. The chain uses TRBV20-1 and TRBJ2-1; 11 bases map to TRBD2. Trimming cost V 6 bases and J 7 bases; bases outside gene matches: 8. The germline gives CDR1 DFQATT, CDR2 SNEGSKA (reference sequence). CDR3 length: 14 amino acids. The CDR3: CSAVAGGLGNEQFF. The CDR3, as DNA: TGCAGTGCCGTAGCGGGGGGGCTGGGGAATGAGCAGTTCTTC.

This clonotype was recorded at least ten times. This chain uses TRBV29-1 with TRBJ2-1; D may be TRBD1 (5 bases). The CDR3 loop spans 11 amino acids. Looked up from germline, CDR1 is SQVTM and CDR2 is ANQGSEA. V was clipped by 7 bases and J by 6 bases, with 10 bases between them. CDR3 region: CSGRQTNEQFF. The CDR3 DNA is TGCAGCGGTCGACAGACCAATGAGCAGTTCTTC.

This clonotype appeared many times. This sequence joins TRBV25-1 and TRBJ2-7; maybe TRBD1 (6 bases). Germline CDR1 and CDR2: MGHDK and SYGVNS. This CDR3 region has 14 residues. V lost 0 bases and J 5 bases, leaving 11 bases between the germline ends. CDR3 nucleotides: TGTGCCAGCAGTGAATACAGGGGAACCCACGAGCAGTACTTC. Its translation: CASSEYRGTHEQYF.

With regard to this clonotype: An end of the junction differs from the germline gene, which may be a read error. The genes are TRBV5-1 and TRBJ1-2, with TRBD1 matching 10 bases. The CDR3 is 15 amino acids. The germline V gene encodes CDR1 SGHRS and CDR2 YFSETQ. The CDR3 bases are TGCACCAGCGGACCGGGACAGGGGTTAGGCAATGGCTACACCTTC. Protein sequence: CTSGPGQGLGNGYTF.

The genes are TRBV5-1 and TRBJ1-3; possibly TRBD1 for D (6 bases). The germline V gene has CDR1 SGHRS and CDR2 YFSETQ. The CDR3 sequence is 14 residues long. Trimming took 4 bases from V and 3 from J, leaving 11 bases between them. The CDR3 protein is CASSQQGSGNTIYF. In DNA form, the CDR3 reads TGCGCCAGCAGCCAACAGGGTAGTGGAAACACCATATATTTT.

This clonotype was recorded at least ten times. Here the CDR3 reads CATSGGTSGMNTGELFF. CDR3 sequence (DNA): TGTGCCACCAGCGGCGGGACTAGCGGGATGAACACCGGGGAGCTGTTTTTT. This chain uses TRBV15 with TRBJ2-2, with 13 bases aligning to TRBD2. The CDR3 consists of 17 residues. Germline V CDR1 and CDR2: LNHNV, YYDKDF (reference sequence). V lost 5 bases and J lost 1; bases outside the gene matches: 4.

This clonotype was detected a few times. The chain links TRBV7-4 to TRBJ2-7; tentative D call: TRBD1 (5 bases). There are 15 residues in the CDR3. In germline, CDR1 is SGHVT, CDR2 SQSDAQ. Trimming left V 6 bases short and J 1 base short, with 16 bases between. The CDR3 reads CASSSDRQSSYEQYF. The CDR3, as DNA: TGTGCCAGCAGTTCCGACAGACAATCTTCCTACGAGCAGTACTTC.

This clonotype came up a few times. The rearrangement links TRBV20-1 to TRBJ2-7; 8 bases map to TRBD2. Trimming took 0 bases from V and 2 from J; bases not matched to a gene: 24. Germline V gene data show CDR1 as DFQATT and CDR2 as SNEGSKA (reference sequence). CDR3 length: 21 residues. CDR3 nucleotide sequence: TGCAGTGCTAGAGATAGGTGGCTAGCGGGCCGGGCGTCCCTCCACACCTACGAGCAGTACTTC. It translates to CSARDRWLAGRASLHTYEQYF.

The table lists this clonotype with many counts. CDR3 sequence: CSARPWRISYNEQFF. The DNA of the CDR3 is TGCAGTGCTCGACCGTGGAGGATCTCCTACAATGAGCAGTTCTTC. V gene TRBV20-1 combines with J gene TRBJ2-1; D may be TRBD2 (5 bases). The CDR3 has 15 residues. The germline CDR1 and CDR2 sequences are DFQATT and SNEGSKA (reference sequence). The V end lost 5 bases, the J end lost 0 bases, and 14 bases lay between the germline ends.

This clonotype was counted at least ten times. V and J are TRBV6-5 and TRBJ2-1, with D perhaps TRBD1 or TRBD2 (5 bases each). V lost 8 bases and J 9 bases, leaving 11 bases between the germline ends. The V gene's germline CDR1 is MNHEY and CDR2 SVGAGI. CDR3 length equals 11 residues. The CDR3 region is CASQRGTEQFF. The CDR3 DNA follows: TGTGCCAGCCAGAGAGGGACTGAGCAGTTCTTC.

In regard to this clonotype: A read error is possible here, since a much larger clone lies one base away. The chain has TRBV5-1 and TRBJ1-1; D unclear. The length of the CDR3 is 14 residues. Looked up from germline, CDR1 is SGHRS and CDR2 is YFSETQ. The CDR3 DNA reads as TGCGCCAGCAGCCCGACGGTTATGAACACTGAAGATTTCTTT. Translation: CASSPTVMNTEDFF. The full variable domain, rest sourced from reference TRBV5-1 and TRBJ1-1, is KAGVTQTPRYLIKTRGQQVTLSCSPISGHRSVSWYQQTPGQGLQFLFEYFSETQRNKGNFPGRFSGRQFSNSRSEMNVSTLELGDSALYLCASSPTVMNTEDFFGQGTRLTVV.

The chain links TRBV27 to TRBJ1-1; a possible D gene is TRBD1 (6 bases). Trimming pared 3 bases from V and 4 bases from J, leaving 12 bases between. CDR1 and CDR2 from the germline V gene are MNHEY and SMNVEV (reference sequence). The CDR3 length is 14 residues. The CDR3 protein is CASSFARGATEAFF. CDR3 DNA: TGTGCCAGCAGTTTCGCGAGGGGGGCCACTGAAGCTTTCTTT.

This clonotype has a count of ten or more. DNA of the CDR3: TGTGCCAGCAGTTTAGGAGACATTTTACGGGGAGCAGATACGCAGTATTTT. As protein: CASSLGDILRGADTQYF. The chain employs TRBV12-3 or TRBV12-4 and TRBJ2-3, with D perhaps TRBD2 (5 bases). V lost 1 base and J lost 4, with 18 bases in between. The CDR3 runs 17 residues.

This clonotype was found many times. The chain recombines TRBV12-3 or TRBV12-4 with TRBJ2-1; 9 nucleotides agree with TRBD2. With 3 bases clipped from V and 3 bases from J, the junction kept 6 bases outside the gene matches. This CDR3 is built from 16 residues. CDR3 loop: CASSFLSGGLYNEQFF. CDR3 nucleotides: TGTGCCAGCAGTTTCCTTAGCGGGGGCCTCTACAATGAGCAGTTCTTC.

The chain couples TRBV20-1 to TRBJ2-7; 11 bases are shared with TRBD2. This CDR3 has 17 residues. Per the germline V gene, CDR1 is DFQATT and CDR2 is SNEGSKA (reference sequence). V lost 3 bases, J lost 2 bases, and 12 bases stayed unmatched. The CDR3 is CSARIPQTSGEAYEQYF. The DNA for the CDR3 is TGCAGTGCTAGGATTCCCCAGACTAGCGGGGAAGCCTACGAGCAGTACTTC.